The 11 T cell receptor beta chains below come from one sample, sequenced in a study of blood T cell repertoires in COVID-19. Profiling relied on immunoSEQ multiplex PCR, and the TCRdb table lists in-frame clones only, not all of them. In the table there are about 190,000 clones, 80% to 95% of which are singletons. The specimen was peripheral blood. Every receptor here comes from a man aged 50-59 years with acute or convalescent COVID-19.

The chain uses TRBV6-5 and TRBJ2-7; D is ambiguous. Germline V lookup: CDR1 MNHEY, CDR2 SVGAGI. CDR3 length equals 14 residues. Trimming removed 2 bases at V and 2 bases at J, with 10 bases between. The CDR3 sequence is CASSYAQSAYEQYV. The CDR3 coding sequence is TGTGCCAGCAGTTACGCCCAGTCCGCCTACGAGCAGTACGTC.

Here the CDR3 reads CASSQDIRRTSGSYEQYF. The CDR3 coding sequence is TGTGCCAGCAGCCAAGATATCCGGCGGACTAGCGGGAGTTACGAGCAGTACTTC. The rearrangement joins TRBV3-1 (or the pseudogene TRBV3-2) to TRBJ2-7; TRBD2 matches at 13 bases. Germline V gene lookup returns CDR1 LGHDT and CDR2 YNNKEL (reference sequence). V lost 0 bases to trimming and J lost 4 bases; unmatched junction nucleotides: 9. This CDR3 has 18 amino acids.

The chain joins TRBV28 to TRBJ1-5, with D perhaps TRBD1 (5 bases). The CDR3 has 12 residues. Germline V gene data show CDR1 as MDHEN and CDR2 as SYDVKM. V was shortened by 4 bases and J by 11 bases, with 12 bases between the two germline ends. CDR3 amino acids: CASSSLGGAQHF. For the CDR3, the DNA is TGTGCCAGCAGTTCCCTCGGAGGGGCCCAGCATTTT.

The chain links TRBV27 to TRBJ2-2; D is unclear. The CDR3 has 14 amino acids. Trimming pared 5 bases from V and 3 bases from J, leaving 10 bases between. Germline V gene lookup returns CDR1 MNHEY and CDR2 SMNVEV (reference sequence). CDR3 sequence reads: CASSAAWDTGELFF. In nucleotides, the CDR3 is TGTGCCAGCAGTGCGGCGTGGGACACCGGGGAGCTGTTTTTT.

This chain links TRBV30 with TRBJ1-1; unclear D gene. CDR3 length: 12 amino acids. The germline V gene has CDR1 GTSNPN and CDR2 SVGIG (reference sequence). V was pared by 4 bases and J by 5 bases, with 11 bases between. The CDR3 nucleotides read TGTGCCTGGAACCGGGTGCGAACTGAAGCTTTCTTT. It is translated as CAWNRVRTEAFF.

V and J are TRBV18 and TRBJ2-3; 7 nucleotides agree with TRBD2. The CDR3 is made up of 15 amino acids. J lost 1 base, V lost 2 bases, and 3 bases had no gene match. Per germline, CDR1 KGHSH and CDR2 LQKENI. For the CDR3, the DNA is TGTGCCAGCTCACCAATGCTAGCGGGCACAGATACGCAGTATTTT. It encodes CASSPMLAGTDTQYF.

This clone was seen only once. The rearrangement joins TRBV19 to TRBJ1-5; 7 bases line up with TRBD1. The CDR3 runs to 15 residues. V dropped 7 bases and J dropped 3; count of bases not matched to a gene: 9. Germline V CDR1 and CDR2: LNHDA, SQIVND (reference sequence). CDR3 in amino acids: CASTQTGLLNQPQHF. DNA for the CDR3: TGTGCCAGTACTCAGACAGGGCTTCTCAATCAGCCCCAGCATTTT.

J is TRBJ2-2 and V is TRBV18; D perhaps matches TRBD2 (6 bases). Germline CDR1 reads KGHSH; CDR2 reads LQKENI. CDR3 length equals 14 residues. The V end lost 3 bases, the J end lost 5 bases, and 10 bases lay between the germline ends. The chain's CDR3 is CASSPRGRTGELFF. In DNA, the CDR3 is TGTGCCAGCTCACCGCGGGGCCGGACCGGGGAGCTGTTTTTT.

DNA of the CDR3: TGTGCCAGCAGCCCGACTGATTCCTCTTTTCAGCCCCAGCATTTT. Translating gives CASSPTDSSFQPQHF. The J gene is TRBJ1-5, the V gene TRBV6-5; D remains ambiguous. CDR1 is MNHEY, CDR2 SVGAGI, per germline. V was shortened by 6 bases and J by 6 bases, with 18 bases between the two germline ends. This CDR3 has 15 amino acids.

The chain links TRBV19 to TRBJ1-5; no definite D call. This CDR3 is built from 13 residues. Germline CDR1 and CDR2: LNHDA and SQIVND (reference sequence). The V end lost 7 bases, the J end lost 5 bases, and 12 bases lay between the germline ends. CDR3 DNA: TGTGCCAGTAATCTCCGAGGAGATCAGCCCCAGCATTTT. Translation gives CASNLRGDQPQHF.

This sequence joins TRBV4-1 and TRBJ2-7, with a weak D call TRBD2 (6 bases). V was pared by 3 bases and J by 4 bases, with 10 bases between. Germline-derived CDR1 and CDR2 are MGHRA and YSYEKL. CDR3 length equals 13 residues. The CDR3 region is CASSQGGVYEQYF. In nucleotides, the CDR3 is TGCGCCAGCAGCCAGGGGGGAGTGTACGAGCAGTACTTC.